This TCR beta chain was observed in a study of blood T cells in healthy people across ages (dated by TCRdb to between 2014 and 2017). In the study overall: Template switching captured roughly one uniquely barcoded TCR beta cDNA molecule per two T cells in model experiments. Using the same blood draw, the study looked at two additional independent replicas of 1 million unique cDNA reads for two donors, one aged 18 to 30 and the other aged 80 or older. The donors were split into four age groups: young (average 16 years), middle-aged (about 40), aged (over 55) and long-lived (82). To track age-related changes in TCR beta repertoire diversity, the study relied on deep sequencing normalized with unique cDNA molecular identifiers.

This clonotype was found a few times. Which antigen it targets is not known. No base qualities exist here, and no much larger clone lies one base off it. Donors were approximately 42 systemically healthy Caucasian individuals from Russia aged roughly 6 to 95 years. Roughly 9.5 milliliters of peripheral blood were drawn from each donor into EDTA-treated Vacutainer tubes. Ficoll-Paque density-gradient centrifugation was used to isolate PBMCs, with at least 7 million obtained per sample. Total RNA was extracted from PBMCs with Trizol reagent, with at least 5 micrograms obtained per sample. For every donor, flow cytometry on a PBMC aliquot measured the percentage of naive CD45RAhigh/CD27high T cells. A distance of 14 bases separates the germline ends of V and J, which lose 7 bases and 5 bases respectively. Sequences LNHDA (CDR1) and SQIVND (CDR2) are obtained from the germline V gene (reference sequence). From the cysteine through the phenylalanine, the CDR3 covers 13 amino acids. Only the CDR3 part of the read is kept: 39 bases, read in frame from the first base.

Libraries were made using 5' RACE. TCRdb records Illumina HiSeq 2500 as the sequencer. A second roughly 6 to 11 cycle PCR used a sample-barcoded 5' primer and a J-beta primer mix. A template-switch 5' adaptor carrying 12 random nucleotides introduced a unique molecular identifier onto each TCR beta cDNA molecule. Each sample yielded at least 2.5 million CDR3-containing paired-end reads. First-strand cDNA was synthesized from all RNA with the Mint cDNA synthesis kit, primed by a TRBC-specific oligonucleotide. After uracil-DNA glycosylase treatment, a first 18-cycle PCR used universal primers M1SS and BC2_uni_R on all cDNA. The source study handled its data this way. Each sample was normalized by randomly selecting 1 million high-quality reads, each carrying a distinct molecular identifier. Reads with shared molecular identifiers were discarded instead of being binned into consensus sequences. MiTCR, set to a Q25 quality threshold and the strictest error-elimination algorithm, was used for CDR3 identification, clonotype clustering and error correction. A nonparametric unseen species model with Euler transformation was used to estimate lower-bound total TCR beta diversity. TCRdb handled the public reads itself, with Q25 trimming in fastp and clone calling in MiXCR, and kept productive beta chains. CDR3 protein sequences are deduplicated, and each keeps its most common genes and DNA. TCRdb's processing, not the study's, gives the V and J calls here. The sample data list about 800,000 distinct CDR3 sequences, and more than 20% of these were observed just once. Under 4% of the sample rests with the top ten.

The paper as a whole reports these results and caveats: Bulk unsorted PBMC profiling prevented conclusive comparison of naive and antigen-experienced compartments. Total diversity estimates from one million sequenced T cells were considered lower bounds and underestimates. Observed TCR beta diversity per million T cells fell roughly linearly with age, and a significant reduction was already apparent by age roughly 41. Because the CMV infection status of the donors was unknown, age-related changes in expanded clonotypes may potentially have been confounded. There was a strong correlation between observed TCR beta diversity and the percentage of naive T cells measured by flow cytometry. Compared with the aged group, the long-lived group had more naive CD4+ T cells, fewer expanded clones and increased TCR diversity, suggesting age selection.

These data also formed part of another study, on T cells of mothers and their children. As that second paper reports: Nine systemically healthy Caucasian individuals served as donors, namely three mothers together with their six children. cDNA synthesis used all of the extracted RNA, with roughly 1.5 ug of RNA in each 15 ul reaction. In the second PCR, sample barcodes and 2-4 random nucleotides were introduced via the M1S primer. More than 8 million TCR beta CDR3 reads were obtained from each mother, and 2.5 million to 3.5 million reads were obtained from each child. Thymic selection shapes the output of TCR recombination in a similar way in related and unrelated pairs, and inherited differences have a minor effect. Normalized repertoire overlap was always slightly but never significantly higher in related than unrelated mother-child pairs. With a sensitivity of approximately 96 clones per million clonotypes, no persistent microchimeric T cell clones were detected. Deep NGS was used in the study to compare the TCR beta repertoires of mothers and children and to look for features that separate related mother-child pairs from unrelated individuals. The mean age was around 42 +/- 4 years for the mothers and around 10 +/- 4 years for the children. After adapter ligation was performed with NEBNext reagents, the libraries were sequenced on an Illumina HiSeq 2000 with 100+100 nt paired-end reads. To avoid cross-contamination, the mother libraries and the child libraries were prepared a month apart and sequenced in separate runs. For each donor, somewhere between 500,000 and 2,000,000 distinct TCR beta clonotypes were identified. Naive TCR beta clonotypes were estimated from low-frequency clonotypes matched to each donor's FACS-determined naive share, without sorting.

Specimen: blood. Recombination linked TRBV19 to TRBJ2-5, with the D gene too uncertain to name. The receptor comes from a boy aged 5-17 years in good health. The CDR3: CASKDAASETQYF. The DNA is TGTGCCAGTAAGGACGCGGCCTCGGAGACCCAGTACTTC. When the CDR3 is completed using the reference TRBV19 and TRBJ2-5 genes on either side, the full variable domain is DGGITQSPKYLFRKEGQNVTLSCEQNLNHDAMYWYRQDPGQGLRLIYYSQIVNDFQKGDIAEGYSVSREKKESFPLTVTSAQKNPTAFYLCASKDAASETQYFGPGTRLLVL.